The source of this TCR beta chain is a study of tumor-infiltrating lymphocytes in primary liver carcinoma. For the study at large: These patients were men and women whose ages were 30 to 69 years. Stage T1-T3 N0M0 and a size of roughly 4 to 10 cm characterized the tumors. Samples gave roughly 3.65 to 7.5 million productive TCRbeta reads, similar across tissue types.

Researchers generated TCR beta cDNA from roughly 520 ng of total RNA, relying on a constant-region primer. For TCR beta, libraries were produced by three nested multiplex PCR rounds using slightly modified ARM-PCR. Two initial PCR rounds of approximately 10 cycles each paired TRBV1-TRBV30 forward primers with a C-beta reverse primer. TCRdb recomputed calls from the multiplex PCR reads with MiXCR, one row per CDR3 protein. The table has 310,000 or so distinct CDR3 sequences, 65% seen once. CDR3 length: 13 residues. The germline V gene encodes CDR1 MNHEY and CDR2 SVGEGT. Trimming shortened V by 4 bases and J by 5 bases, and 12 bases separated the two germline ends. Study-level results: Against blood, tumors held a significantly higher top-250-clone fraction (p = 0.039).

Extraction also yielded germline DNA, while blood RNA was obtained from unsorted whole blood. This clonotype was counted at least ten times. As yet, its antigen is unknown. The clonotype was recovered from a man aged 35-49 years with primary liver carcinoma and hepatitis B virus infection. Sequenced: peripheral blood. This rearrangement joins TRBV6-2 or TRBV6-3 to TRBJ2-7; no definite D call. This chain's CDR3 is CASSSLSFHEQYF. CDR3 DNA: TGTGCCAGCAGTTCGCTGAGTTTCCACGAGCAGTACTTC.